This T cell receptor (beta chain) appears in the sequencing data of a study of early stage breast cancer tumors. For the study at large: ER+/PR+/HER2- status applied to about 80% of the 16 invasive breast tumors. Study-level findings and limits: Tumors had roughly 2.6-fold higher T cell density than normal breast.

Trimming cost V 6 bases and J 1 base, with 12 bases left between them. Germline loops: CDR1 MNHNS, CDR2 SASEGT. CDR3 length equals 14 residues. A word on this clone: The antigen is not known.

Repertoires were generated with immunoSEQ multiplex PCR, while TCRdb's copy carries only in-frame clones and drops some. Found here are about 31,000 clones, approximately 70% of them singletons; the top ten hold roughly 4.5%. This chain uses TRBV6-1 with TRBJ1-1; TRBD1 is a possible D gene (5 bases). The sequenced sample consisted of blood. This TCR was recovered from a person in their 40s with breast cancer. The CDR3 bases are TGTGCCAGCAGAAAACAGGCCTCGAACACTGAAGCTTTCTTT. This codes for CASRKQASNTEAFF.